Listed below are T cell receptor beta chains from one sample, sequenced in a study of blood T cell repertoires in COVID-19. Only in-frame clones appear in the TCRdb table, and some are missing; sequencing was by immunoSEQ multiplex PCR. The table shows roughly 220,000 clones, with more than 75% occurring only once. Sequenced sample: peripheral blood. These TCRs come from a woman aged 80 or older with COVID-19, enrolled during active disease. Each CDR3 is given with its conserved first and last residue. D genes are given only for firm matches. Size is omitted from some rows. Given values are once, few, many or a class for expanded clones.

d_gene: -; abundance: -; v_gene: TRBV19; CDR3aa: CASRRGGTNYGYTF
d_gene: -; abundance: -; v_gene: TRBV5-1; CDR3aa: CASSTTSDGSSGNTIYF
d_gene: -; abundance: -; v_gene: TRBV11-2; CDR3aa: CASSFNYGYTF
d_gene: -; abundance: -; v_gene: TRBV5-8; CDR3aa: CASSPGIRNTGELFF
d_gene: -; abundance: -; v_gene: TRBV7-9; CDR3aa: CASSYRQVNSGNTIYF
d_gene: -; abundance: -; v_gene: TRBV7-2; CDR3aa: CASSSGLGNTIYF
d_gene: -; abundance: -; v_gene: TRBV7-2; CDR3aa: CASSLLEDGYTF
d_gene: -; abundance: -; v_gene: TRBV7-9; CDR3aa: CASSLGAASPHEQFF
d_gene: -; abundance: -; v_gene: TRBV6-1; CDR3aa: CASSRGWGEDEQFF
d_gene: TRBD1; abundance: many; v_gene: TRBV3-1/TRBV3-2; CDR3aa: CASTPGQGLGYGYTF
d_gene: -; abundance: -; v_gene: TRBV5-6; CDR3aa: CASSLLGLGYGYTF
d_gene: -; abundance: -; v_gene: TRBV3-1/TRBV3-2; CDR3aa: CASSQDSTARRAFF
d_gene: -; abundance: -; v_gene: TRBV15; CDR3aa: CATSRRGTSTDTQYF
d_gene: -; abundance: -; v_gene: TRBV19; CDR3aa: CASIDHGRNQPQHF
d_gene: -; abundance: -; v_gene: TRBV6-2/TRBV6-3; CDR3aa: CASSYFGRVGEQYF
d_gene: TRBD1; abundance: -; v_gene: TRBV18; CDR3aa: CASSGGTDFMNTEAFF
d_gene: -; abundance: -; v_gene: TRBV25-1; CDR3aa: CASSDISQDTEAFF
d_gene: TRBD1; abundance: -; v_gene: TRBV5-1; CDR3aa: CASSLGRQGNTEAFF
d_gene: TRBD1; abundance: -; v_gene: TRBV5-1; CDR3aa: CASSLEVGQAEAFF
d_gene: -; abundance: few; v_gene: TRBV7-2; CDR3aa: CASSSPGARTEAFF
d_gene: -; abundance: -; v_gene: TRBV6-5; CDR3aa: CASSRWGLQETQYF
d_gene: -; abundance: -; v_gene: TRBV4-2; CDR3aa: CASSQDIGRDEQYF
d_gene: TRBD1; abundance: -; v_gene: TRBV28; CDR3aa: CASRQPGQGRNQPQHF
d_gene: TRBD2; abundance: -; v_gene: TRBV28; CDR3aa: CASSFPSGLAGEGNEQFF
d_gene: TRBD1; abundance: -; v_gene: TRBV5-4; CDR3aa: CASSYRGAFYEQYF
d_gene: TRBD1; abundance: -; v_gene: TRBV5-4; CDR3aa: CASSPGQGGRKILGEAFF
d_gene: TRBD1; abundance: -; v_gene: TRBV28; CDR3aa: CASKSTGGISRPQHF
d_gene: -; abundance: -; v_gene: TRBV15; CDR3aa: CATSRDGGVGRNEQFF
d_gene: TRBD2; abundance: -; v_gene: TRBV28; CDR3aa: CASLATSGRTEQFF
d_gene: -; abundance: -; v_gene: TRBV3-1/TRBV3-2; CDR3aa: CASSQGPSSYNEQFF
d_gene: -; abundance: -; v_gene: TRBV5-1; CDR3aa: CASSSKTELSGNTIYF
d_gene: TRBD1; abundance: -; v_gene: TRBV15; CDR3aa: CATSRAGTASGYTF
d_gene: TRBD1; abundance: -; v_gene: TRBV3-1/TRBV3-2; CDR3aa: CASSRIGQGRYTF
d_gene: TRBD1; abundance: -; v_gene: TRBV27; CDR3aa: CASSLNRGYEQYF
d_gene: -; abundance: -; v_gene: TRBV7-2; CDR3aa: CASSPDLDQPQHF
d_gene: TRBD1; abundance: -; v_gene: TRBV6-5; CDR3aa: CASRIDRGSYEQYF
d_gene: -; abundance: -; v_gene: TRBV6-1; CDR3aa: CASSEGSLPLHF
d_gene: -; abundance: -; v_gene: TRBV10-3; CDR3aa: CAISRDRVDNSPLHF
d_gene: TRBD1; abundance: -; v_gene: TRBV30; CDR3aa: CAWSVGRQGFGYTF
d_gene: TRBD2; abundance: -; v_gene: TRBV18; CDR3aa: CASSPFPGGNQETQYF
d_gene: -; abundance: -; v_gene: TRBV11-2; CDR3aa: CASSLGLANTGELFF
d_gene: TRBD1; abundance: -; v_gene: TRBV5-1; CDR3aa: CASRRGPGNTEAFF
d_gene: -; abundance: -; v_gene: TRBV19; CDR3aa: CASSSLGRTPQNSPLHF
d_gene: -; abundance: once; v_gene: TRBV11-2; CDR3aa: CASSLRDSGNTIYF
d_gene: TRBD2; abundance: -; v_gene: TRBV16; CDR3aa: CASSQWRGAEQFF
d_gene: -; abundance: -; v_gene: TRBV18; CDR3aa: CASSLTVYEQYF
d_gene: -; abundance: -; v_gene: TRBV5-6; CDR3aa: CASSGQPNYGYTF
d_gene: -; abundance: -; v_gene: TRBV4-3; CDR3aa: CASSQDPNSPQDEQYF
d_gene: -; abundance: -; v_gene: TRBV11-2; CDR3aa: CASSIAGYISGNTIYF
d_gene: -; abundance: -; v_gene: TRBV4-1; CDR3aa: CASSRLGADTQYF
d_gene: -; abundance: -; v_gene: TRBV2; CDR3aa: CASSERIQKRGNTIYF
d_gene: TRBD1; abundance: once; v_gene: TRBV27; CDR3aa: CASSRTGDQPQHF
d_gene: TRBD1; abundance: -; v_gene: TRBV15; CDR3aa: CATSDRTGMNTEAFF
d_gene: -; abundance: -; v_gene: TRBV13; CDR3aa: CASSLAGNYGYTF
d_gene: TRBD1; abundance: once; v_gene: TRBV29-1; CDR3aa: CSVSTGGGYGYTF
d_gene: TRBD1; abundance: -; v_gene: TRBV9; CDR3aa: CASSPGTAKTGELFF
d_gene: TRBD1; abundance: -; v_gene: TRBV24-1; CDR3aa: CATSDPTGVSGELFF